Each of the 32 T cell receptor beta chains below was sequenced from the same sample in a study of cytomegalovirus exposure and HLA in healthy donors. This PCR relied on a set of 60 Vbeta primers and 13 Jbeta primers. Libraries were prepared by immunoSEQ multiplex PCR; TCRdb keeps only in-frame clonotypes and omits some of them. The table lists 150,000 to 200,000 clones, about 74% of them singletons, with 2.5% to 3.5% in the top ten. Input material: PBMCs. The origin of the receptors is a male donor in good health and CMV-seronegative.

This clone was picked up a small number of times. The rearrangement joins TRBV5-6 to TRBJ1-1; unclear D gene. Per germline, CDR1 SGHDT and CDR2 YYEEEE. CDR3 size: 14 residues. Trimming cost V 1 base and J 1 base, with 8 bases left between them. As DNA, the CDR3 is TGTGCCAGCAGCTTGTTCGGGAGGAACACTGAAGCTTTCTTT. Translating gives CASSLFGRNTEAFF. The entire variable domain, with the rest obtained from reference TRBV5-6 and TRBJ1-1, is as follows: DAGVTQSPTHLIKTRGQQVTLRCSPKSGHDTVSWYQQALGQGPQFIFQYYEEEERQRGNFPDRFSGHQFPNYSSELNVNALLLGDSALYLCASSLFGRNTEAFFGQGTRLTVV.

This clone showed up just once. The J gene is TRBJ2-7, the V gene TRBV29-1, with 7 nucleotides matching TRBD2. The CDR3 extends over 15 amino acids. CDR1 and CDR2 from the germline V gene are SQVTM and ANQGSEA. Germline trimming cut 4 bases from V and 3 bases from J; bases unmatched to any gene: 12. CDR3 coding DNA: TGCAGCGTTGGGGGGGGAGAGGGGCCCCACTACGAGCAGTACTTC. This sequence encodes CSVGGGEGPHYEQYF.

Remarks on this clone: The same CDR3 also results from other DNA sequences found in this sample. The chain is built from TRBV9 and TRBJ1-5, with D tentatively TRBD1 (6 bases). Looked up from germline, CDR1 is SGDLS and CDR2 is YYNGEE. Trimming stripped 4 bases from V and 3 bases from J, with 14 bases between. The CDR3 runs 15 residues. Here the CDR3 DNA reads TGTGCCAGCAGCCCGGGGGGCGGCAACAATCAGCCCCAGCATTTT. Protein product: CASSPGGGNNQPQHF.

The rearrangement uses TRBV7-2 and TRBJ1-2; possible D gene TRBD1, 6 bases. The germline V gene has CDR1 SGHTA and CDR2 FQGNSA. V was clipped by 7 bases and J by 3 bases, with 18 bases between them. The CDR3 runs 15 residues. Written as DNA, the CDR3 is TGTGCCAGCACCCGGGGTTCGTCAGGGGACTATGGCTACACCTTC. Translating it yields CASTRGSSGDYGYTF.

As DNA, the CDR3 is TGTGCCAGCAGCCTACGATACTCTAGCACAGATACGCAGTATTTT. It specifies CASSLRYSSTDTQYF. The V call is TRBV5-4, the J call TRBJ2-3, with no clear D. Germline-derived CDR1 and CDR2 are SGHNT and YYREEE (reference sequence). The CDR3 consists of 15 residues. Trimming removed 4 bases from V and 0 bases from J, with 12 bases in between.

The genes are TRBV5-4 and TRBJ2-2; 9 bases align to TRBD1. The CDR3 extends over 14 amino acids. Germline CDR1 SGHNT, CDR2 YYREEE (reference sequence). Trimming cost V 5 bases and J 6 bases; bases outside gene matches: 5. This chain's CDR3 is CASRFDRGAGELFF. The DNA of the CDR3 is TGTGCCAGCAGATTTGACAGGGGGGCCGGGGAGCTGTTTTTT.

CDR3 residues: CASSQDRDRNHEQYF. In DNA, the CDR3 is TGTGCCAGCAGCCAAGATCGGGACAGGAACCACGAGCAGTACTTC. The rearrangement links TRBV4-2 to TRBJ2-7; 8 nucleotides line up with TRBD1. The CDR3 is 15 amino acids. The germline gives CDR1 LGHNA, CDR2 YNFKEQ. The junction had 6 bases not matched to a gene; V was cut back by 0 bases and J by 5 bases.

In nucleotides, the CDR3 is TGTGCCAGCAGCCTGGGACAGTCCTACGAGCAGTACTTC. It is translated as CASSLGQSYEQYF. The chain employs TRBV11-3 and TRBJ2-7; 7 bases fit TRBD1. The CDR3 loop spans 13 amino acids. Per the germline V gene, CDR1 is SGHNT and CDR2 is YENEEA. V shed 5 bases and J 1 base; nucleotides not matched to a gene: 2.

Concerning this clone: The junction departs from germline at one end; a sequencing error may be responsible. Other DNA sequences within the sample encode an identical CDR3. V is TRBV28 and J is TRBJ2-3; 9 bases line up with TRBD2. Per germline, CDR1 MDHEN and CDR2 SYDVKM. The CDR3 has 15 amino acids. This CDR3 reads CASRFLAGGPDTQYF. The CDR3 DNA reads TGCGCCAGCAGATTTCTGGCGGGGGGGCCAGATACGCAGTATTTT.

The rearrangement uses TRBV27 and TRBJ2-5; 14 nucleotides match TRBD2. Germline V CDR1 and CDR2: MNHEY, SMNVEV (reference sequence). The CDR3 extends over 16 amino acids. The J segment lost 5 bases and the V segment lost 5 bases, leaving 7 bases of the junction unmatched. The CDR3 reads CASSPGTSGRPETQYF. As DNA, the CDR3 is TGTGCCAGCAGTCCCGGGACTAGCGGGAGACCGGAGACCCAGTACTTC.

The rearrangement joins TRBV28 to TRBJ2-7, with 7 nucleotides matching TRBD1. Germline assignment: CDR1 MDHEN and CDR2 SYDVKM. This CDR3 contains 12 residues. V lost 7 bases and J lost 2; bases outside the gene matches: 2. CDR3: CASKGATYEQYF. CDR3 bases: TGTGCCAGCAAGGGGGCTACCTACGAGCAGTACTTC.

Here the CDR3 DNA reads TGTGCCAGCAGCTCCGGGACAGAGTATCAGCCCCAGCATTTT. The encoded protein is CASSSGTEYQPQHF. The chain joins TRBV7-9 to TRBJ1-5; the match to TRBD1 covers 7 bases. V was pared by 4 bases and J by 5 bases, with 5 bases of the junction left unmatched. This CDR3 is 14 amino acids long. Germline-derived CDR1 and CDR2 are SEHNR and FQNEAQ (reference sequence).

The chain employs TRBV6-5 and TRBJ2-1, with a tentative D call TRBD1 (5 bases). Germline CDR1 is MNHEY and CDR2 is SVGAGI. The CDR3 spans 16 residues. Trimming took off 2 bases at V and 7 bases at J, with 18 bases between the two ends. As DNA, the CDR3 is TGTGCCAGCAGTTACCTTAGGCTAGGGGTGCGGAATGAGCAGTTCTTC. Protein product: CASSYLRLGVRNEQFF.

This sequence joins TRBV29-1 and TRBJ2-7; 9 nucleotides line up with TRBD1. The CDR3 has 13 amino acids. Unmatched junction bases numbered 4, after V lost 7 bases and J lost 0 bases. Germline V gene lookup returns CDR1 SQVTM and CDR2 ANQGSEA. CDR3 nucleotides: TGCAGCGCCGGGACAGGGAGCTCCTACGAGCAGTACTTC. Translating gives CSAGTGSSYEQYF.

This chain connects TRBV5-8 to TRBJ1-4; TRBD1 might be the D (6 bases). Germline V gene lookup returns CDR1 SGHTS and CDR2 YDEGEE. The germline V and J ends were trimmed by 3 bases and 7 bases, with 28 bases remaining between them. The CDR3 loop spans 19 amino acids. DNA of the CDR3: TGTGCCAGCAGCTCCACCGGGACAAGAATCCTTAAGTCGGCTGAAAAACTGTTTTTT. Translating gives CASSSTGTRILKSAEKLFF.

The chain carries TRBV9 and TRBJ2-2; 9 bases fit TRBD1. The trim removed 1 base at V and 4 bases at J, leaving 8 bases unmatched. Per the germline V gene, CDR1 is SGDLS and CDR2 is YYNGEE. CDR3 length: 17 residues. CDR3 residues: CASSVTGTGSTTGELFF. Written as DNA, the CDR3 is TGTGCCAGCAGCGTAACCGGGACAGGGTCAACCACCGGGGAGCTGTTTTTT.

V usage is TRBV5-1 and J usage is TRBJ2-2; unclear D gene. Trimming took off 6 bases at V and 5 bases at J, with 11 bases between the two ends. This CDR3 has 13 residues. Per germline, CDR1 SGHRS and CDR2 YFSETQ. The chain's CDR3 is CASNFGGTGELFF. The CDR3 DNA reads TGCGCCAGCAACTTCGGTGGTACCGGGGAGCTGTTTTTT.

CDR3 sequence: CASSRGGLSTDTQYF. The CDR3 DNA follows: TGTGCCAGCAGCCGGGGGGGACTCTCCACAGATACGCAGTATTTT. This chain joins TRBV5-4 and TRBJ2-3, with 8 bases identical to TRBD2. The CDR3 spans 15 residues. V was pared by 4 bases and J by 2 bases, with 6 bases of the junction left unmatched. Germline V CDR1 and CDR2: SGHNT, YYREEE (reference sequence).

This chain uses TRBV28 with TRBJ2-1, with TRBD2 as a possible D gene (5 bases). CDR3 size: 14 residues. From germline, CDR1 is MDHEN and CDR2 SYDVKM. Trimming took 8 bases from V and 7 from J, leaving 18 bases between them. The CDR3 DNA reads TGTGCCAGCGCTTTTAGGACTTCCCCAAATGAGCAGTTCTTC. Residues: CASAFRTSPNEQFF.

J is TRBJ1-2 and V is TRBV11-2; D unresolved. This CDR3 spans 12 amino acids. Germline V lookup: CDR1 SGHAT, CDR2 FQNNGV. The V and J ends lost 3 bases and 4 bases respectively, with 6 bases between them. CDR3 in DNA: TGTGCCAGCAGCTTGACGGGCTATGGCTACACCTTC. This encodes CASSLTGYGYTF.

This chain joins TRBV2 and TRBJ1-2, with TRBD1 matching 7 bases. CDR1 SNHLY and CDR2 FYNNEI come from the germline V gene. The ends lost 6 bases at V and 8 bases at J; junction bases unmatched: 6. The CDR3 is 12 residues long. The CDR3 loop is CASSVTGEGYTF. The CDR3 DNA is TGTGCCAGCAGCGTTACAGGGGAAGGCTACACCTTC.

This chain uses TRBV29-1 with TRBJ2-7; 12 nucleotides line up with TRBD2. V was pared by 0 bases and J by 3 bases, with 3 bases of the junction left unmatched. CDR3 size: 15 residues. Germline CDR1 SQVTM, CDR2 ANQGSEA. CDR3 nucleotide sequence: TGCAGCGTTGAAGACGGACTAGCGGGGTACTACGAGCAGTACTTC. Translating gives CSVEDGLAGYYEQYF.

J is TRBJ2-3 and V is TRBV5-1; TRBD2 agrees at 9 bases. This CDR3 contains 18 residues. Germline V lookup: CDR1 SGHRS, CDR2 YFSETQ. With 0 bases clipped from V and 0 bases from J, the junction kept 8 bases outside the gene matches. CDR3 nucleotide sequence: TGCGCCAGCAGCTTGGAGTTTCTAGCGGGGTCTAGCACAGATACGCAGTATTTT. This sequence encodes CASSLEFLAGSSTDTQYF.

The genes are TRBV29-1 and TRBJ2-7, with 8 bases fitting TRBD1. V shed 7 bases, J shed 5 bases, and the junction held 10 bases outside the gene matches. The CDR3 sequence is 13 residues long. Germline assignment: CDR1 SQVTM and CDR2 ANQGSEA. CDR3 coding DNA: TGCAGCGCCAGCAGGGGGCGCGGAGACGAGCAGTACTTC. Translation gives CSASRGRGDEQYF.

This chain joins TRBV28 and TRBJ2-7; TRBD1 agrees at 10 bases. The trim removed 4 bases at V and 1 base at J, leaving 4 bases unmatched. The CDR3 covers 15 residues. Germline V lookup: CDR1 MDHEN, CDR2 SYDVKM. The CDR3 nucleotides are TGTGCCAGCAGTTCCTCGGGACAGGGGTCCTACGAGCAGTACTTC. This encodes CASSSSGQGSYEQYF. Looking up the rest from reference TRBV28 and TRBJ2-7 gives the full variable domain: DVKVTQSSRYLVKRTGEKVFLECVQDMDHENMFWYRQDPGLGLRLIYFSYDVKMKEKGDIPEGYSVSREKKERFSLILESASTNQTSMYLCASSSSGQGSYEQYFGPGTRLTVT.

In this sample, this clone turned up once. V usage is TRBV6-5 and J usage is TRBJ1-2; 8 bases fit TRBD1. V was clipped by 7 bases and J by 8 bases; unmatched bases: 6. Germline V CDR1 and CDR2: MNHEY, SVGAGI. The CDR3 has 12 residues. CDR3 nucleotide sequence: TGTGCCAGCACCCTGACAGGGGACGGCTACACCTTC. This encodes CASTLTGDGYTF.

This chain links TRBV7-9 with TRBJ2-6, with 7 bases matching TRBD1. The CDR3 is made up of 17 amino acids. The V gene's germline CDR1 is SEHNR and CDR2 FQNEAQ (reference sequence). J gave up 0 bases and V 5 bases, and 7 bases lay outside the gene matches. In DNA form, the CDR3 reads TGTGCCAGCAGCCTTACAGGGGCCGGCTCTGGGGCCAACGTCCTGACTTTC. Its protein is CASSLTGAGSGANVLTF.

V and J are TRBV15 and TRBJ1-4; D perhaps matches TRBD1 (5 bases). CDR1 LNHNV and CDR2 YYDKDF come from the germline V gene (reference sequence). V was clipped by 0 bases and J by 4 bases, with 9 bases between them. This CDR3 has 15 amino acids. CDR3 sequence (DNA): TGTGCCACCAGCAGAGATCGACAGCGTAATGAAAAACTGTTTTTT. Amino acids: CATSRDRQRNEKLFF.

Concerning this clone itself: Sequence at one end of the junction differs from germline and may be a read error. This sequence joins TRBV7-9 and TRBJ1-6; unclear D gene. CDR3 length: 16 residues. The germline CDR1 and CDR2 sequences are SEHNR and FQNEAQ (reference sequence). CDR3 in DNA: TGTTCCAGCAGTAACCCTTGGGAGGTTGCGGATTCACCCCTCCACTTT. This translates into CSSSNPWEVADSPLHF.

CDR3 DNA sequence: TGTGCCTGGACTGGGGGACAATATAATTCACCCCTCCACTTT. Translation gives CAWTGGQYNSPLHF. The V and J genes are TRBV30 and TRBJ1-6, with D perhaps matching TRBD1 (6 bases). V shed 4 bases and J shed 4 bases, with 11 bases lying between them. Germline-derived CDR1 and CDR2 are GTSNPN and SVGIG (reference sequence). The length of the CDR3 is 14 residues. Full variable domain (remainder filled in from reference TRBV30 and TRBJ1-6): SQTIHQWPATLVQPVGSPLSLECTVEGTSNPNLYWYRQAAGRGLQLLFYSVGIGQISSEVPQNLSASRPQDRQFILSSKKLLLSDSGFYLCAWTGGQYNSPLHFGNGTRLTVT.

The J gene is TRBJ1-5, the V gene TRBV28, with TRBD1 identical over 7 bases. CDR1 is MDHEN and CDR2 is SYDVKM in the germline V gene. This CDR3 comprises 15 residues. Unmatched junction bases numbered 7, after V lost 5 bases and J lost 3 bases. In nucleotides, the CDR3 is TGTGCCAGCAGTCTCAGGGGGATTCTCAATCAGCCCCAGCATTTT. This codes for CASSLRGILNQPQHF.

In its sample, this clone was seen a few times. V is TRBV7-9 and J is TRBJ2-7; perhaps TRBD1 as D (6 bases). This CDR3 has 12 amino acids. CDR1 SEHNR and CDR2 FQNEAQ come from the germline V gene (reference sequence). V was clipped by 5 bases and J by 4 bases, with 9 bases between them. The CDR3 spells CASSAGAYEQYF. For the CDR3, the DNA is TGTGCCAGCAGCGCAGGGGCATACGAGCAGTACTTC.